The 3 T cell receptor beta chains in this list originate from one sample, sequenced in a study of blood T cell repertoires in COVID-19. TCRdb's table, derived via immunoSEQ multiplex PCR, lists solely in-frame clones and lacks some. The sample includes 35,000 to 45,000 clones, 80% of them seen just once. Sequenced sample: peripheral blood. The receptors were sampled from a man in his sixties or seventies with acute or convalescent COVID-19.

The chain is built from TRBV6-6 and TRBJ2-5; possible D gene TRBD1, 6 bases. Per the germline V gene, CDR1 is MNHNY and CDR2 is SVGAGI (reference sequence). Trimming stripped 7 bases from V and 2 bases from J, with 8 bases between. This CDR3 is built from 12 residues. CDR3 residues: CASKQGQETQYF. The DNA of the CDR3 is TGTGCCAGCAAACAGGGACAAGAGACCCAGTACTTC.

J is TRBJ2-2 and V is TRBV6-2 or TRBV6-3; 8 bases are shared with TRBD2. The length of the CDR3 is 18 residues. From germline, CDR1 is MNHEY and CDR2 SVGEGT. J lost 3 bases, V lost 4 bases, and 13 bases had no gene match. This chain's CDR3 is CASSFGLAPPRDTGELFF. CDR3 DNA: TGTGCCAGCAGTTTCGGACTAGCCCCGCCCCGGGACACCGGGGAGCTGTTTTTT.

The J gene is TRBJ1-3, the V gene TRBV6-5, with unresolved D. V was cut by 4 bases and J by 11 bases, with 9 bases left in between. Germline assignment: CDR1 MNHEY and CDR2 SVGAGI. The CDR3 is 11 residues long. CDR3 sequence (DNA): TGTGCCAGCAGTTTTGGGCTCTCCATATATTTT. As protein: CASSFGLSIYF.